This T cell receptor beta chain was captured by sequencing in a study of T cells in Graves' hyperthyroidism and ophthalmopathy. V shed 1 base and J 7 bases; nucleotides not matched to a gene: 7. The CDR3 is 16 amino acids. Broader study findings: Ophthalmopathy cases were set apart from stable hyperthyroidism by a 13 V-J model.

This clonotype was recorded at least ten times. Its antigen is currently unknown. Absent ophthalmopathy progression within 18 months defined stable Graves' hyperthyroidism. Every diagnosis used clinical symptoms, serum thyroxine and TRAb, thyroid ultrasound and orbital computed tomography. TCR beta CDR3 region amplification was performed from RNA transcripts. A set of HTBI primers served as the primers for a first-round RT-PCR of the TCR CDR3. MiXCR was run by TCRdb on the multiplex PCR reads, yielding one entry per CDR3 protein. The sample yields about 420,000 distinct CDR3 sequences, roughly 14% seen once.

The rearrangement links TRBV12-3 or TRBV12-4 to TRBJ2-1; 10 bases map to TRBD2. The TCR sequence derives from a woman younger than 30 with Graves' hyperthyroidism. Sequenced: blood. The DNA for the CDR3 is TGTGCCAGCAGTTTAGTGTCTAGCGGGAGTAGGAATGAGCAGTTCTTC. Residues: CASSLVSSGSRNEQFF.